The T cell receptor beta chain described here comes from a study of shared clonotypes between healthy human individuals. Study as a whole: Every donor yielded three CD4 naive, three CD4 memory, two CD8 naive and one CD8 memory plate. Study outcomes and limitations: All-four-donor shared clonotypes had higher generation probabilities than non-shared clonotypes did. The authors expected sequencing depth to affect clonotype sharing among donors. Larger estimated richness was generally recorded for naive subsets relative to memory subsets.

The ends lost 3 bases at V and 2 bases at J; junction bases unmatched: 4. Per the germline V gene, CDR1 is LGHNA and CDR2 is YSLEER. CDR3 size: 16 residues. TCRdb's table, derived via immunoSEQ multiplex PCR, lists solely in-frame clones and lacks some. The table shows 800,000 to 1,200,000 clones, with approximately 80% occurring only once. On this clone itself: The antigen is undetermined.

The sequencing sample was made of memory CD4+ T cells from PBMCs. Stated subset: CD45RA-negative fraction. The TCR sequence derives from a man in his late teens or twenties in good health. Some clones in this sample may be carry-over from other donors' samples. The chain uses TRBV4-3 and TRBJ2-7; 13 bases fit TRBD2. The CDR3, as DNA: TGCGCCAGCAGCCATCGCGGACTAGCGGGAGCCTACGAGCAGTACTTC. Its protein product is CASSHRGLAGAYEQYF.